The 12 T cell receptor beta chains listed next were all sequenced from one sample in a study of CD8+CD57+ T cells in acquired aplastic anemia. Patients who underwent sequencing had shown CD8+CD57+ cell expansion by flow cytometry. Profiling of TCR beta VDJ combinations and CDR3 sequences used genomic DNA as template. TCRdb independently ran MiXCR on the reads; one entry per CDR3 protein. The data show about 200,000 distinct CDR3 sequences, 40% to 60% seen once. The sequenced material came from sorted CD4+, CD8+, or CD8+CD57+ T cells (not recorded which) from PBMCs. These TCRs come from a human donor with aplastic anemia.

The sample holds one count of this clonotype. This rearrangement joins TRBV12-3 or TRBV12-4 to TRBJ1-2; 7 nucleotides line up with TRBD1. The V gene end was trimmed by 4 bases and the J gene end by 2 bases; junction bases not matched to a gene: 7. CDR3 length: 15 residues. CDR3 sequence (DNA): TGTGCCAGCAGTTGGGGGTCAGGGGGGAACTATGGCTACACCTTC. It is translated as CASSWGSGGNYGYTF.

Concerning this clonotype itself: Without the conserved terminal phenylalanine or tryptophan, this CDR3 likely stems from a read error. It is unclear where the CDR3 begins or ends on the DNA, so no DNA is shown, and the CDR3 is as TCRdb lists it. The chain is built from TRBV9 and TRBJ2-3; TRBD1 is the table's D call, not checked against the DNA. Looked up from germline, CDR1 is SGDLS and CDR2 is YYNGEE. The CDR3 sequence runs 10 residues, both termini included. The CDR3 reads CASRPRGGYL.

This clonotype was counted ten times or more. The CDR3 here is CASRGLAEFPDTQYF. The DNA for the CDR3 is TGCGCCAGCAGGGGACTAGCGGAGTTCCCAGATACGCAGTATTTT. The chain recombines TRBV10-2 with TRBJ2-3, with 11 bases fitting TRBD2. Germline V CDR1 and CDR2: WSHSY, SAAADI. CDR3 size: 15 residues. Trimming took 6 bases from V and 4 from J; bases not matched to a gene: 6.

The V and J genes are TRBV20-1 and TRBJ2-5; the match to TRBD1 covers 9 bases. Trimming removed 5 bases from V and 2 bases from J; junction bases left unmatched: 15. Germline CDR1 and CDR2: DFQATT and SNEGSKA (reference sequence). The CDR3 covers 17 residues. The CDR3 spells CSAYESPGTGLQETQYF. The CDR3 region has the DNA TGCAGTGCTTACGAATCCCCCGGGACAGGGCTTCAAGAGACCCAGTACTTC.

The J gene is TRBJ2-7, the V gene TRBV15; possibly TRBD1 for D (6 bases). The V and J ends lost 3 bases and 7 bases respectively, with 13 bases between them. Looked up from germline, CDR1 is LNHNV and CDR2 is YYDKDF (reference sequence). The CDR3 loop spans 13 amino acids. CDR3 bases: TGTGCCACCAGCAGCATCTCAGGGGAAGAGCAGTACTTC. It is translated as CATSSISGEEQYF.

This clonotype was observed at least ten times. This sequence joins TRBV5-1 and TRBJ2-7; 9 bases match TRBD1. The V and J ends lost 4 bases and 0 bases, in that order; junction bases with no gene match: 2. CDR3 length: 14 residues. Germline V CDR1 and CDR2: SGHRS, YFSETQ. Here the CDR3 DNA reads TGCGCCAGCAGCCGGACAGGGGACTCCTACGAGCAGTACTTC. This codes for CASSRTGDSYEQYF.

This clonotype was picked up many times. V and J are TRBV9 and TRBJ2-3, with TRBD2 matching over 12 bases. Unmatched junction bases numbered 15, after V lost 4 bases and J lost 0 bases. This CDR3 comprises 20 residues. The germline CDR1 and CDR2 sequences are SGDLS and YYNGEE. The CDR3 reads CASSPSGGGLAGRSTDTQYF. In DNA, the CDR3 is TGTGCCAGCAGCCCTAGTGGGGGGGGACTAGCGGGTCGTAGCACAGATACGCAGTATTTT.

This chain uses TRBV7-9 with TRBJ2-1; TRBD2 agrees at 12 bases. Losses at the gene ends were 5 bases for V and 1 base for J; bases not matched to a gene: 3. This CDR3 region has 16 residues. Germline V gene lookup returns CDR1 SEHNR and CDR2 FQNEAQ (reference sequence). CDR3 bases: TGTGCCAGCAGCCATCTAGCGGGGGGGTCCTACAATGAGCAGTTCTTC. This encodes CASSHLAGGSYNEQFF.

This clonotype was seen many times. This chain joins TRBV20-1 and TRBJ1-4; D ambiguous. Germline V lookup: CDR1 DFQATT, CDR2 SNEGSKA (reference sequence). CDR3 length: 10 amino acids. The CDR3 DNA reads as TGCAGCGCTTATAATGAAAAACTGTTTTTT. This encodes CSAYNEKLFF.

This clonotype was counted at least ten times. The chain combines TRBV19 with TRBJ1-5, with no clear D. CDR3 length equals 14 residues. The V and J ends lost 7 bases and 0 bases respectively, with 10 bases between them. Germline V gives CDR1 LNHDA, CDR2 SQIVND (reference sequence). CDR3 sequence reads: CASTGPNSNQPQHF. CDR3 nucleotides: TGTGCCAGTACGGGCCCAAATAGCAATCAGCCCCAGCATTTT.

The V gene is TRBV5-1, the J gene TRBJ2-5, with D hard to call. Germline CDR1 SGHRS, CDR2 YFSETQ. Between the trimmed V and J ends, which lost 4 bases and 4 bases, there was a span of 8 bases. The CDR3 is 12 residues long. CDR3 bases: TGCGCCAGCAGCCTATACGGAGAGACCCAGTACTTC. Translation: CASSLYGETQYF.

The table lists this clonotype with a few counts. The chain carries TRBV19 and TRBJ2-4; possibly TRBD1 for D (6 bases). The germline CDR1 and CDR2 sequences are LNHDA and SQIVND (reference sequence). The CDR3 has 15 amino acids. Trimming stripped 0 bases from V and 4 bases from J, with 10 bases between. The CDR3 region is CASSIDQGGKNIQYF. DNA for the CDR3: TGTGCCAGTAGTATAGATCAAGGGGGTAAAAACATTCAGTACTTC.